These 21 T cell receptor beta chains were all obtained from the same sample, sequenced in a study of Tregs in tolerant kidney transplant recipients. Profiling relied on immunoSEQ multiplex PCR, and the TCRdb table lists in-frame clones only, not all of them. The sample shows more than 60,000 clones, approximately 85% of them seen only once. The sequencing here drew on Tregs from blood, taken before the transplant. Receptors were obtained from a human donor who received a combined kidney and bone marrow transplant.

The rearrangement links TRBV30 to TRBJ1-1; the D is unclear. The CDR3 extends over 14 amino acids. Germline CDR1 GTSNPN, CDR2 SVGIG (reference sequence). Trimming took off 3 bases at V and 0 bases at J, with 11 bases between the two ends. CDR3 sequence reads: CAWRWVEMNTEAFF. Here the CDR3 DNA reads TGTGCCTGGAGGTGGGTAGAAATGAACACTGAAGCTTTCTTT.

The rearrangement links TRBV7-8 to TRBJ2-1; possibly TRBD1 or TRBD2 for D (6 bases each). Germline V gives CDR1 SGHVS, CDR2 FQNEAQ. The CDR3 consists of 13 residues. Trimming removed 6 bases at V and 6 bases at J, with 12 bases between. The CDR3: CASSRGPLNEQFF. In DNA form, the CDR3 reads TGTGCCAGCAGTCGGGGGCCGCTCAATGAGCAGTTCTTC.

The chain carries TRBV2 and TRBJ1-6, with TRBD1 matching over 8 bases. The germline V gene encodes CDR1 SNHLY and CDR2 FYNNEI. This CDR3 has 15 residues. V was clipped by 9 bases and J by 0 bases; unmatched bases: 4. CDR3 region: CARGTGVSYNSPLHF. The CDR3 coding sequence is TGTGCCAGAGGGACAGGCGTCTCCTATAATTCACCCCTCCACTTT.

The chain employs TRBV30 and TRBJ1-2; tentative D call: TRBD1 (6 bases). CDR1 and CDR2 from the germline V gene are GTSNPN and SVGIG (reference sequence). The CDR3 totals 13 residues. Trimming pared 5 bases from V and 8 bases from J, leaving 18 bases between. The CDR3 bases are TGTGCCTGGGTCCGGGACATTGGACGGGGCTACACCTTC. Its translation: CAWVRDIGRGYTF. Looking up the rest from reference TRBV30 and TRBJ1-2 gives the full variable domain: SQTIHQWPATLVQPVGSPLSLECTVEGTSNPNLYWYRQAAGRGLQLLFYSVGIGQISSEVPQNLSASRPQDRQFILSSKKLLLSDSGFYLCAWVRDIGRGYTFGSGTRLTVV.

The rearrangement uses TRBV6-5 and TRBJ1-1; 9 nucleotides agree with TRBD1. The CDR3 sequence is 15 residues long. Trimming at V came to 5 bases and at J to 0 bases, leaving 4 bases not matched to a gene. Looked up from germline, CDR1 is MNHEY and CDR2 is SVGAGI. CDR3 protein: CASSPGQGVNTEAFF. The CDR3 bases are TGTGCCAGCAGTCCGGGACAGGGAGTGAACACTGAAGCTTTCTTT.

The rearrangement links TRBV19 to TRBJ1-5; D not certain. Trimming shortened V by 6 bases and J by 6 bases, and 12 bases separated the two germline ends. CDR1 is LNHDA, CDR2 SQIVND, per germline (reference sequence). This CDR3 region has 13 residues. CDR3 sequence: CASSREEGQPQHF. The CDR3 region has the DNA TGTGCCAGTAGCCGGGAAGAGGGTCAGCCCCAGCATTTT. Complete variable domain (other parts from reference TRBV19 and TRBJ1-5): DGGITQSPKYLFRKEGQNVTLSCEQNLNHDAMYWYRQDPGQGLRLIYYSQIVNDFQKGDIAEGYSVSREKKESFPLTVTSAQKNPTAFYLCASSREEGQPQHFGDGTRLSIL.

This chain links TRBV19 with TRBJ2-1; D is unresolved. The V end was cut by 7 bases, the J end by 0 bases, with 16 bases between. Germline V gene data show CDR1 as LNHDA and CDR2 as SQIVND (reference sequence). The length of the CDR3 is 16 residues. As DNA, the CDR3 is TGTGCCAGTAAAGCTCAGGCCCGGAGCTCCTACAATGAGCAGTTCTTC. Translated, it gives CASKAQARSSYNEQFF.

This clone has only one observation. V and J are TRBV19 and TRBJ2-2, with TRBD1 identical over 8 bases. The CDR3 sequence is 19 residues long. J gave up 7 bases and V 7 bases, and 23 bases lay outside the gene matches. Germline V gene data show CDR1 as LNHDA and CDR2 as SQIVND (reference sequence). CDR3 nucleotides: TGTGCCAGTACCACTTTACGACAGGGGCCCCGTTCTAAACGCGGGGAGCTGTTTTTT. Translated: CASTTLRQGPRSKRGELFF.

The rearrangement links TRBV11-2 to TRBJ2-7; 8 nucleotides match TRBD2. Germline V gene lookup returns CDR1 SGHAT and CDR2 FQNNGV. V lost 5 bases and J lost 2; bases outside the gene matches: 2. The CDR3 has 13 residues. The CDR3 protein is CASSRGGPYEQYF. As DNA, the CDR3 is TGTGCCAGCAGCCGGGGGGGGCCCTACGAGCAGTACTTC.

The chain joins TRBV14 to TRBJ1-2; D possibly corresponds to TRBD1 (6 bases). The germline gives CDR1 SGHDN, CDR2 FVKESK. The length of the CDR3 is 13 residues. The germline V and J ends were trimmed by 4 bases and 5 bases, with 11 bases remaining between them. CDR3 protein: CASSPAGVYGYTF. DNA for the CDR3: TGTGCCAGCAGCCCAGCAGGGGTTTATGGCTACACCTTC.

The V call is TRBV6-6, the J call TRBJ2-1, with 11 bases identical to TRBD2. Unmatched junction bases numbered 1, after V lost 2 bases and J lost 1 base. The germline V gene has CDR1 MNHNY and CDR2 SVGAGI (reference sequence). This CDR3 has 16 amino acids. The CDR3 protein is CASSYRTSGSYNEQFF. CDR3 nucleotides: TGTGCCAGCAGTTACAGGACTAGCGGGTCCTACAATGAGCAGTTCTTC.

CDR3: CASSLLDWRTEAFF. The CDR3 DNA reads as TGCGCCAGCAGCTTGCTGGATTGGAGAACTGAAGCTTTCTTT. The gene calls are TRBV5-1 and TRBJ1-1; D uncertain. V dropped 1 base and J dropped 5 bases, with 12 bases sitting between them. CDR1 is SGHRS, CDR2 YFSETQ, per germline. The CDR3 has 14 residues.

This chain joins TRBV6-1 and TRBJ2-5; TRBD1 agrees at 8 bases. The tail of the sequence fits TRBJ2-7 better, so the J call may be wrong. The CDR3 sequence is 14 residues long. The germline V gene encodes CDR1 MNHNS and CDR2 SASEGT. Here the CDR3 reads CASSERQGTYEQYF. CDR3 nucleotide sequence: TGTGCCAGCAGTGAAAGACAGGGGACCTACGAGCAGTACTTC.

The chain joins TRBV5-5 to TRBJ1-1; 7 bases fit TRBD1. The germline CDR1 and CDR2 sequences are SGHKS and YYEKEE (reference sequence). The junction had 8 bases not matched to a gene; V was cut back by 5 bases and J by 4 bases. The CDR3 contains 14 residues. CDR3 sequence: CASSQTGVSTEAFF. In DNA, the CDR3 is TGTGCCAGCAGTCAAACAGGGGTCTCCACTGAAGCTTTCTTT.

The chain has TRBV11-3 and TRBJ2-3; no clear D gene. The CDR3 runs 14 residues. With 1 base removed from V and 1 base from J, the gap between germline ends came to 6 bases. Germline V gene lookup returns CDR1 SGHNT and CDR2 YENEEA. In nucleotides, the CDR3 is TGTGCCAGCAGCTTAGGGATGGGCACAGATACGCAGTATTTT. Its protein product is CASSLGMGTDTQYF.

The rearrangement joins TRBV6-5 to TRBJ2-7, with D possibly matching TRBD2 (6 bases). Germline loops: CDR1 MNHEY, CDR2 SVGAGI. V dropped 7 bases and J dropped 6 bases, with 22 bases sitting between them. The length of the CDR3 is 15 residues. CDR3 in DNA: TGTGCCAGCACTCCACTGGCCGCTGGGGACTCCGAGCAGTACTTC. Encoded protein: CASTPLAAGDSEQYF.

The V and J genes are TRBV9 and TRBJ2-3; D not certain. In germline, CDR1 is SGDLS, CDR2 YYNGEE. The V and J ends lost 0 bases and 1 base respectively, with 9 bases between them. This CDR3 is 15 amino acids long. The CDR3 bases are TGTGCCAGCAGCGTAGGGGCCCGGGGCACAGATACGCAGTATTTT. It yields the protein CASSVGARGTDTQYF.

The chain links TRBV6-5 to TRBJ2-6, with D uncertain. V was cut by 6 bases and J by 1 base, with 10 bases left in between. The CDR3 length is 15 residues. Germline V gene data show CDR1 as MNHEY and CDR2 as SVGAGI. The CDR3 is CASSPGSSGANVLTF. CDR3 coding DNA: TGTGCCAGCAGCCCCGGATCTTCTGGGGCCAACGTCCTGACTTTC.

The chain links TRBV5-1 to TRBJ1-1, with D unresolved. The CDR3 length is 13 residues. The germline V gene has CDR1 SGHRS and CDR2 YFSETQ. Trimming cost V 4 bases and J 5 bases, with 12 bases left between them. CDR3 loop: CASSAGWETEAFF. In nucleotides, the CDR3 is TGCGCCAGCAGCGCCGGGTGGGAAACTGAAGCTTTCTTT.

The chain uses TRBV28 and TRBJ2-5, with D maybe TRBD1 (5 bases). The J call may be mistaken, given a closer DNA end match to TRBJ2-7. Germline CDR1 is MDHEN and CDR2 is SYDVKM. There are 13 residues in the CDR3. CDR3 DNA sequence: TGTGCCAGCAGGGGCAGGGCAACCTACGAGCAGTACTTC. The encoded protein is CASRGRATYEQYF.

The chain couples TRBV2 to TRBJ2-4, with TRBD1 as a possible D gene (5 bases). There are 15 residues in the CDR3. Trimming shortened V by 5 bases and J by 0 bases, and 11 bases separated the two germline ends. The V gene's germline CDR1 is SNHLY and CDR2 FYNNEI. CDR3: CASSRDSLAKNIQYF. In nucleotides, the CDR3 is TGTGCCAGCAGTCGCGACAGCCTAGCCAAAAACATTCAGTACTTC.